The 32 T cell receptor beta chains reported below all come from one sample, sequenced in a study of persistence of HIV-infected CD4 T cells. The immunoSEQ assay was version 4, run in survey mode. The repertoire was sequenced with immunoSEQ multiplex PCR; TCRdb's copy has only in-frame clones and lacks some. The sample shows roughly 8,500 clones, approximately 77% of them seen only once. The stimulus was an HIV-1 Gag 15-mer peptide pool, 1 ug/peptide/mL. Sorting of responding CD4+ T cells relied on upregulated CD40 ligand together with CD69. The antigens of these receptors remain unknown. The sample consisted of CD4+ T cells sorted from PBMCs after approximately 19-hour stimulation, taken from a patient who received antiretroviral therapy. The receptors were sampled from an adult woman with HIV who was CMV-seropositive.

This chain links TRBV7-2 with TRBJ1-6; 9 nucleotides line up with TRBD1. In germline, CDR1 is SGHTA, CDR2 FQGNSA. V dropped 4 bases and J dropped 10; count of bases not matched to a gene: 5. The CDR3 contains 14 residues. CDR3 protein: CASSSGQGISPLHF. DNA of the CDR3: TGTGCCAGCAGCTCGGGACAGGGAATCTCACCCCTCCACTTT.

J is TRBJ2-3 and V is TRBV19; 8 positions match TRBD2. Losses at the gene ends were 3 bases for V and 1 base for J; bases not matched to a gene: 12. This CDR3 region has 18 residues. Germline CDR1 reads LNHDA; CDR2 reads SQIVND (reference sequence). The CDR3 DNA reads as TGTGCCAGTAGTATGAAGGGACTAGTGGGTACCCGCACAGATACGCAGTATTTT. As protein: CASSMKGLVGTRTDTQYF.

This clone was seen only a few times. The chain combines TRBV2 with TRBJ2-3, with 11 bases matching TRBD2. This CDR3 has 15 residues. Germline V gene data show CDR1 as SNHLY and CDR2 as FYNNEI. Trimming at V came to 2 bases and at J to 5 bases, leaving 3 bases not matched to a gene. CDR3 bases: TGTGCCAGCAGTGAACTGACTAGCGGGGTAGATACGCAGTATTTT. Translation gives CASSELTSGVDTQYF.

The chain has TRBV6-2 or TRBV6-3 and TRBJ1-5; TRBD1 agrees at 7 bases. Germline CDR1 MNHEY, CDR2 SVGEGT. Trimming cost V 2 bases and J 0 bases; bases outside gene matches: 16. There are 20 residues in the CDR3. The CDR3 spells CASSYPTTTGTSYSNQPQHF. In nucleotides, the CDR3 is TGTGCCAGCAGTTACCCCACCACGACAGGGACATCGTATAGCAATCAGCCCCAGCATTTT.

The chain is built from TRBV30 and TRBJ2-2; a weak D match, TRBD1 (5 bases). CDR1 and CDR2 from the germline V gene are GTSNPN and SVGIG (reference sequence). With 2 bases removed from V and 4 bases from J, the gap between germline ends came to 11 bases. The CDR3 is 14 residues long. The CDR3 sequence: CAWSRGGATGELFF. In DNA, the CDR3 is TGTGCCTGGAGTAGGGGTGGGGCCACCGGGGAGCTGTTTTTT.

This chain joins TRBV5-4 and TRBJ1-5, with D hard to call. The germline gives CDR1 SGHNT, CDR2 YYREEE (reference sequence). The ends were cut back, 0 bases at V and 0 bases at J, with 10 bases in the middle. The CDR3 spans 16 residues. CDR3 nucleotides: TGTGCCAGCAGCTTGGGTACTCCTGGTAGCAATCAGCCCCAGCATTTT. Residues: CASSLGTPGSNQPQHF.

The rearrangement links TRBV7-8 to TRBJ1-2; perhaps TRBD1 as D (5 bases). V lost 0 bases and J lost 3, with 8 bases in between. The CDR3 is made up of 14 amino acids. Germline V gene sequence: CDR1 SGHVS, CDR2 FQNEAQ. CDR3 coding DNA: TGTGCCAGCAGCTTAGCGCAGGGCCACTATGGCTACACCTTC. Translation gives CASSLAQGHYGYTF.

The chain links TRBV6-5 to TRBJ2-7, with TRBD1 identical over 11 bases. Per the germline V gene, CDR1 is MNHEY and CDR2 is SVGAGI. CDR3 length: 14 residues. V lost 6 bases and J lost 4; bases outside the gene matches: 5. The CDR3 DNA sequence: TGTGCCAGCAGCCTGGGACAGGGGGTATACGAGCAGTACTTC. It specifies CASSLGQGVYEQYF.

CDR3 amino acids: CASGGQGAEAFF. Written as DNA, the CDR3 is TGCGCCAGCGGAGGACAGGGGGCCGAAGCTTTCTTT. V gene TRBV5-1 combines with J gene TRBJ1-1, with 11 nucleotides matching TRBD1. V lost 7 bases and J lost 8; bases outside the gene matches: 4. This CDR3 has 12 amino acids. Germline V CDR1 and CDR2: SGHRS, YFSETQ. Full variable domain (missing parts from reference TRBV5-1 and TRBJ1-1): KAGVTQTPRYLIKTRGQQVTLSCSPISGHRSVSWYQQTPGQGLQFLFEYFSETQRNKGNFPGRFSGRQFSNSRSEMNVSTLELGDSALYLCASGGQGAEAFFGQGTRLTVV.

This sequence joins TRBV19 and TRBJ2-3; maybe TRBD1 (6 bases). V lost 6 bases and J 2 bases, leaving 15 bases between the germline ends. The CDR3 has 15 amino acids. Germline CDR1 is LNHDA and CDR2 is SQIVND (reference sequence). CDR3 DNA sequence: TGTGCCAGTAGAACTGGGGGCGGTTTCACAGATACGCAGTATTTT. It is translated as CASRTGGGFTDTQYF.

V gene TRBV12-3 or TRBV12-4 combines with J gene TRBJ2-3; D unresolved. Trimming cost V 1 base and J 2 bases, with 4 bases left between them. There are 13 residues in the CDR3. In DNA form, the CDR3 reads TGTGCCAGCAGTTTAGGGGCCACAGATACGCAGTATTTT. Amino acid sequence: CASSLGATDTQYF.

The chain links TRBV27 to TRBJ1-2; D gene unclear. In germline, CDR1 is MNHEY, CDR2 SMNVEV (reference sequence). This CDR3 contains 14 residues. V lost 2 bases to trimming and J lost 5 bases, with 12 bases between them. The CDR3: CASSLAVGSYGYTF. As DNA, the CDR3 is TGTGCCAGCAGTTTAGCAGTAGGTTCTTATGGCTACACCTTC.

The chain carries TRBV5-1 and TRBJ2-3; 10 positions match TRBD2. With 0 bases clipped from V and 5 bases from J, the junction kept 12 bases outside the gene matches. Germline lookup yields CDR1 SGHRS and CDR2 YFSETQ. The CDR3 length is 18 residues. The CDR3 DNA reads TGCGCCAGCAGCTTGGTTCTGGCTAGCGGGAGTGTCCAAGATACGCAGTATTTT. Its protein is CASSLVLASGSVQDTQYF.

The rearrangement uses TRBV6-4 and TRBJ1-1; D might be TRBD1 (6 bases). Trimming stripped 2 bases from V and 11 bases from J, with 15 bases between. Germline values: CDR1 MRHNA, CDR2 SNTAGT. The CDR3 extends over 13 amino acids. This CDR3 is CASSDMPGATAFF. The CDR3 nucleotides are TGTGCCAGCAGTGACATGCCAGGGGCTACGGCTTTCTTT.

This chain connects TRBV5-1 to TRBJ2-5, with 10 bases matching TRBD2. This CDR3 is 16 amino acids long. Germline CDR1 is SGHRS and CDR2 is YFSETQ. V lost 4 bases and J lost 1; bases outside the gene matches: 7. The CDR3 DNA sequence: TGCGCCAGCAGCCACGGGACTAGCGTTACCCAAGAGACCCAGTACTTC. Protein product: CASSHGTSVTQETQYF. Full variable domain (rest looked up from reference TRBV5-1 and TRBJ2-5): KAGVTQTPRYLIKTRGQQVTLSCSPISGHRSVSWYQQTPGQGLQFLFEYFSETQRNKGNFPGRFSGRQFSNSRSEMNVSTLELGDSALYLCASSHGTSVTQETQYFGPGTRLLVL.

The chain combines TRBV18 with TRBJ2-3, with 7 nucleotides matching TRBD2. With V trimmed by 3 bases and J by 4 bases, 4 bases remained unmatched. The CDR3 runs to 14 residues. The germline CDR1 and CDR2 sequences are KGHSH and LQKENI. The DNA of the CDR3 is TGTGCCAGCTCACCCCGGACTAGGGCAGATACGCAGTATTTT. This codes for CASSPRTRADTQYF.

This chain joins TRBV27 and TRBJ2-5; TRBD2 might be the D (6 bases). The germline gives CDR1 MNHEY, CDR2 SMNVEV (reference sequence). Trimming took 8 bases from V and 5 from J, leaving 15 bases between them. The length of the CDR3 is 13 residues. CDR3 sequence reads: CASSRLEGETQYF. The CDR3 DNA reads TGTGCCAGCTCGCGACTGGAGGGGGAGACCCAGTACTTC.

The genes are TRBV10-1 and TRBJ2-3; tentative D call: TRBD2 (6 bases). V gave up 4 bases and J gave up 3 bases, with 14 bases separating them. Germline CDR1 WNHNN, CDR2 SYGVQD (reference sequence). The CDR3 has 15 amino acids. The CDR3 reads CASSVGAGRTDTQYF. The DNA for the CDR3 is TGCGCCAGCAGTGTAGGGGCAGGGAGGACAGATACGCAGTATTTT.

The chain carries TRBV28 and TRBJ1-5, with a possible D match to TRBD1 (5 bases). Germline CDR1 reads MDHEN; CDR2 reads SYDVKM. V lost 2 bases, J lost 7 bases, and 12 bases lay in between. The CDR3 consists of 14 residues. The CDR3 here is CASSLGQGRQPQHF. The DNA of the CDR3 is TGTGCCAGCAGTTTAGGGCAGGGTAGGCAGCCCCAGCATTTT. The full variable domain, in which reference TRBV28 and TRBJ1-5 provide the parts outside the CDR3, is DVKVTQSSRYLVKRTGEKVFLECVQDMDHENMFWYRQDPGLGLRLIYFSYDVKMKEKGDIPEGYSVSREKKERFSLILESASTNQTSMYLCASSLGQGRQPQHFGDGTRLSIL.

This chain joins TRBV7-2 and TRBJ2-2; either TRBD1 or TRBD2 may fit D (6 bases each). In germline, CDR1 is SGHTA, CDR2 FQGNSA. The V end was cut by 5 bases, the J end by 5 bases, with 15 bases between. The CDR3 runs to 15 residues. The CDR3 is CASSPRGLVTGELFF. In DNA, the CDR3 is TGTGCCAGCAGCCCTCGGGGGCTTGTAACCGGGGAGCTGTTTTTT.

The V gene is TRBV5-4, the J gene TRBJ1-2; unclear D gene. Trimming took 0 bases from V and 1 from J, leaving 16 bases between them. This CDR3 region has 17 residues. The germline gives CDR1 SGHNT, CDR2 YYREEE (reference sequence). The CDR3 region is CASSLDVRQTFNYGYTF. DNA for the CDR3: TGTGCCAGCAGCTTGGATGTTCGGCAGACTTTTAACTATGGCTACACCTTC.

The rearrangement joins TRBV28 to TRBJ2-1; tentative D call: TRBD2 (7 bases). The CDR3 covers 15 residues. Germline V gene lookup returns CDR1 MDHEN and CDR2 SYDVKM. V dropped 2 bases and J dropped 9 bases, with 17 bases sitting between them. The CDR3 sequence: CASSLTKLRGGEQFF. The CDR3 nucleotides are TGTGCCAGCAGTTTAACGAAGCTAAGGGGGGGTGAGCAGTTCTTC.

J is TRBJ1-2 and V is TRBV7-2; 8 nucleotides align to TRBD1. Per germline, CDR1 SGHTA and CDR2 FQGNSA. V lost 6 bases and J lost 4; bases outside the gene matches: 13. This CDR3 is 16 amino acids long. DNA for the CDR3: TGTGCCAGCAGTCCTTCCAGGGGGCGAAGGGGCTATGGCTACACCTTC. As protein: CASSPSRGRRGYGYTF.

J is TRBJ1-1 and V is TRBV5-4; 8 bases line up with TRBD1. The germline CDR1 and CDR2 sequences are SGHNT and YYREEE (reference sequence). CDR3 length: 16 residues. V lost 3 bases to trimming and J lost 1 base; unmatched junction nucleotides: 8. The CDR3 sequence: CASSSGQGSRNTEAFF. In DNA form, the CDR3 reads TGTGCCAGCAGCTCAGGACAGGGCTCGCGGAACACTGAAGCTTTCTTT.

The chain is built from TRBV7-9 and TRBJ2-7, with TRBD1 matching 7 bases. Per the germline V gene, CDR1 is SEHNR and CDR2 is FQNEAQ (reference sequence). The CDR3 is 15 amino acids. Trimming at V came to 2 bases and at J to 2 bases, leaving 6 bases not matched to a gene. The CDR3 coding sequence is TGTGCCAGCAGCTTACCGAACAGGGGACCCTACGAGCAGTACTTC. Amino acid sequence: CASSLPNRGPYEQYF.

This clone was counted a few times. This chain uses TRBV10-2 with TRBJ1-1; D is ambiguous. CDR3 length: 12 residues. CDR1 is WSHSY and CDR2 is SAAADI in the germline V gene. V was trimmed by 6 bases and J by 1 base, leaving 6 bases between them. The CDR3 reads CASRQRNTEAFF. DNA for the CDR3: TGCGCCAGCAGACAGAGGAACACTGAAGCTTTCTTT.

V usage is TRBV4-3 and J usage is TRBJ1-6, with a tentative D call TRBD1 (5 bases). The V gene lost 4 bases and the J gene lost 5 bases, with 12 bases spanning the gap. The V gene's germline CDR1 is LGHNA and CDR2 YSLEER. The CDR3 extends over 15 amino acids. CDR3 amino acids: CASSLDSGHNSPLHF. The CDR3 region has the DNA TGCGCCAGCAGCCTGGACTCGGGGCATAATTCACCCCTCCACTTT.

The chain has TRBV18 and TRBJ2-5; 9 bases are shared with TRBD1. CDR1 is KGHSH, CDR2 LQKENI, per germline. This CDR3 has 13 amino acids. The trim removed 6 bases at V and 4 bases at J, leaving 3 bases unmatched. CDR3 nucleotides: TGTGCCAGCTCGCGGGACAGGGTAGAGACCCAGTACTTC. Protein: CASSRDRVETQYF.

The rearrangement uses TRBV7-2 and TRBJ2-1; D gene unclear. This CDR3 has 12 amino acids. CDR1 SGHTA and CDR2 FQGNSA come from the germline V gene. The germline V and J ends were trimmed by 3 bases and 6 bases, with 6 bases remaining between them. This CDR3 is CASSFPINEQFF. The CDR3 bases are TGTGCCAGCAGCTTTCCGATCAATGAGCAGTTCTTC. Supplemented by reference TRBV7-2 and TRBJ2-1, the full variable domain reads GAGVSQSPSNKVTEKGKDVELRCDPISGHTALYWYRQSLGQGLEFLIYFQGNSAPDKSGLPSDRFSAERTGGSVSTLTIQRTQQEDSAVYLCASSFPINEQFFGPGTRLTVL.

This clone showed up just a few times. V usage is TRBV7-2 and J usage is TRBJ1-1; D uncertain. The CDR3 has 14 residues. Deletions cut 0 bases from V and 4 bases from J, with 9 bases between. Germline V CDR1 and CDR2: SGHTA, FQGNSA. CDR3 region: CASSLAALGTEAFF. The DNA for the CDR3 is TGTGCCAGCAGCTTAGCCGCGTTGGGCACTGAAGCTTTCTTT.

The rearrangement joins TRBV15 to TRBJ2-2, with TRBD2 matching 13 bases. The CDR3 is made up of 15 amino acids. J gave up 6 bases and V 5 bases, and 3 bases lay outside the gene matches. Germline CDR1 is LNHNV and CDR2 is YYDKDF (reference sequence). This chain's CDR3 is CATSGGLAGSGELFF. As DNA, the CDR3 is TGTGCCACCAGCGGGGGACTAGCGGGATCCGGGGAGCTGTTTTTT.

The rearrangement joins TRBV5-1 to TRBJ1-1; D uncertain. CDR3 size: 14 residues. Germline V gene data show CDR1 as SGHRS and CDR2 as YFSETQ. Trimming removed 4 bases at V and 3 bases at J, with 13 bases between. The CDR3 DNA reads TGCGCCAGCAGCGCTAGAGGTGGGGACACTGAAGCTTTCTTT. It is translated as CASSARGGDTEAFF.